This T cell receptor (beta chain) was found in a study of CD8 T cells in ankylosing spondylitis. The study's findings and limits: Previous work reported some of these motif variants in the synovial fluid and blood of reactive arthritis. Disease-linked clones were found to be CD8+ and relatively rare in peripheral blood. Matched ankylosing spondylitis synovial fluid reportedly contained a significantly enriched population of disease-linked clones.

The germline V gene encodes CDR1 KGHDR and CDR2 SFDVKD. CDR3 size: 16 residues. The V gene end was trimmed by 4 bases and the J gene end by 4 bases; junction bases not matched to a gene: 4. As to this clonotype: The target antigen is unknown.

Generation of TCR beta libraries employed quantitative 5'-RACE incorporating molecular barcodes. In TCRdb, the 5' RACE reads were re-called with MiXCR into one record per CDR3 protein. Of around 250,000 distinct CDR3 sequences in the sample, over 15% were seen once. The V call is TRBV24-1, the J call TRBJ2-2; 11 bases match TRBD1. This TCR came from a male donor with ankylosing spondylitis or in good health (not recorded which). The sample taken for sequencing was blood, either unsorted or a sorted T cell fraction (not recorded which). The CDR3 DNA sequence: TGTGCCACCAGTGAGCCCGGACAGGGGGCCACCGGGGAGCTGTTTTTT. Translation: CATSEPGQGATGELFF.